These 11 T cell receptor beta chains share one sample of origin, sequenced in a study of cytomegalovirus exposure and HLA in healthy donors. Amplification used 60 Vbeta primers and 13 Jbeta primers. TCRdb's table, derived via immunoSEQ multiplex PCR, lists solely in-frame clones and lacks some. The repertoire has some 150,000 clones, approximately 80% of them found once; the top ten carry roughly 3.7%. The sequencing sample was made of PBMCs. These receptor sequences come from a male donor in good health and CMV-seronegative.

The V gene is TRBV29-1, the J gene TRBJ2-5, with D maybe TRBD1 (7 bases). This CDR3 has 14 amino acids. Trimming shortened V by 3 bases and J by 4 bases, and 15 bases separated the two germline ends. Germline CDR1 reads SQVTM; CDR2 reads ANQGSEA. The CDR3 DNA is TGCAGCGTTGATGGGGAGGAGGGGGCAGAGACCCAGTACTTC. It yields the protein CSVDGEEGAETQYF.

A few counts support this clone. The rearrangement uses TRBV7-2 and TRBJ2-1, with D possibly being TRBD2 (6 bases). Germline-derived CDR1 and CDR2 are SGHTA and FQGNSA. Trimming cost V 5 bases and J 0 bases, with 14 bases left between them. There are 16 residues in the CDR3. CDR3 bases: TGTGCCAGCAGCCCGAGACCCGGGAGCTCCTACAATGAGCAGTTCTTC. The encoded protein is CASSPRPGSSYNEQFF.

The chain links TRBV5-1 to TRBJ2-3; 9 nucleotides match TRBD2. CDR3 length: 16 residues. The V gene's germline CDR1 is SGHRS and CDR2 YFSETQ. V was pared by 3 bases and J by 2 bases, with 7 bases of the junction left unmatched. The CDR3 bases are TGCGCCAGCAGCTCCGGGACTAGCTTAGTCACAGATACGCAGTATTTT. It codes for CASSSGTSLVTDTQYF.

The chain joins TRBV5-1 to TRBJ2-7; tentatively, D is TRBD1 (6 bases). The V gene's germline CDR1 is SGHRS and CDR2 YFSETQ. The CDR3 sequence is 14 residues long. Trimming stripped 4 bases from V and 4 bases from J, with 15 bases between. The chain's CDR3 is CASSGTGSYYEQYF. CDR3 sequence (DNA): TGCGCCAGCAGCGGAACAGGGTCTTATTACGAGCAGTACTTC. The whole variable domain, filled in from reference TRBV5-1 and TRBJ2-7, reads KAGVTQTPRYLIKTRGQQVTLSCSPISGHRSVSWYQQTPGQGLQFLFEYFSETQRNKGNFPGRFSGRQFSNSRSEMNVSTLELGDSALYLCASSGTGSYYEQYFGPGTRLTVT.

Written as DNA, the CDR3 is TGTGCCAGCAGCTTACAAACAGGCTCCTACGAGCAGTACTTC. Protein product: CASSLQTGSYEQYF. The V call is TRBV7-2, the J call TRBJ2-7; D is possibly TRBD1 (5 bases). The germline V gene encodes CDR1 SGHTA and CDR2 FQGNSA. Trimming left V 2 bases short and J 0 bases short, with 8 bases between. This CDR3 contains 14 residues. Filled out from reference TRBV7-2 and TRBJ2-7, the complete variable domain reads GAGVSQSPSNKVTEKGKDVELRCDPISGHTALYWYRQSLGQGLEFLIYFQGNSAPDKSGLPSDRFSAERTGGSVSTLTIQRTQQEDSAVYLCASSLQTGSYEQYFGPGTRLTVT.

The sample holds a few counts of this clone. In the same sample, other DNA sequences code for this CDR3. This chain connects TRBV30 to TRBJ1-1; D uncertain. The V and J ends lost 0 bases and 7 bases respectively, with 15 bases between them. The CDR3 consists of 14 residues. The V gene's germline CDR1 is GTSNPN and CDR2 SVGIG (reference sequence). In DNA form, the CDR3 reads TGTGCCTGGAGTGTACACCCCCAGGAACTTGAAGCTTTCTTT. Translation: CAWSVHPQELEAFF.

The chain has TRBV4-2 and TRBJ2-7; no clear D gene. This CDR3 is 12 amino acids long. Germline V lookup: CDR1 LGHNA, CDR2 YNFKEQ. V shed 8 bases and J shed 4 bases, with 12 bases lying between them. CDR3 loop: CASASAGYEQYF. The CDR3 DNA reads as TGTGCCAGCGCCTCCGCCGGGTACGAGCAGTACTTC.

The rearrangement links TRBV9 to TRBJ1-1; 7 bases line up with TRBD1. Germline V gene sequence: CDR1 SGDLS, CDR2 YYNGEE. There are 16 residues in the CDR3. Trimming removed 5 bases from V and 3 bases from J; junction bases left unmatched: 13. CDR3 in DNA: TGTGCCAGCAGTGAATCCGGGACAGTAGCCCACACTGAAGCTTTCTTT. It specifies CASSESGTVAHTEAFF.

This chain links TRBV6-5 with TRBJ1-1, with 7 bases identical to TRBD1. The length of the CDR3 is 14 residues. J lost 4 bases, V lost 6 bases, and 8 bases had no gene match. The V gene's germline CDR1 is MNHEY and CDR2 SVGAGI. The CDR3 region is CASRGQLLSTEAFF. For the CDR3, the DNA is TGTGCCAGCAGGGGACAGTTGCTGAGCACTGAAGCTTTCTTT.

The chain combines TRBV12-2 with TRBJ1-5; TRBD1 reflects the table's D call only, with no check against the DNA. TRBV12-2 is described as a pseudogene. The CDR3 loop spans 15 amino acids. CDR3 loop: CASRLAAFQNQPQHF. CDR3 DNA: TGTGCAAGTCGCTTAGCCGCATTCCAGAATCAGCCCCAGCATTTT.

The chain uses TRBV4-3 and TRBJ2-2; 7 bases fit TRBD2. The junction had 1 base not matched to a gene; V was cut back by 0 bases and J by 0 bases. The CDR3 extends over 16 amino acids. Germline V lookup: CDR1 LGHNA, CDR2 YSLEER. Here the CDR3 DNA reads TGCGCCAGCAGCCAAGAGGCGGGGGCGAACACCGGGGAGCTGTTTTTT. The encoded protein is CASSQEAGANTGELFF.